This T cell receptor beta chain was profiled in a study of post-analysis software for immune sequencing data. Unique molecular identifiers featured in each of the TCR beta cDNA libraries. TCRdb redid the calling of the PCR reads with MiXCR, one entry per CDR3 protein. The sample consists of roughly 870,000 distinct CDR3 sequences, 53% of them appearing once. About this clonotype itself: The antigen remains unidentified.

Trimming stripped 7 bases from V and 5 bases from J, with 24 bases between. The CDR3 has 18 residues. Germline assignment: CDR1 SEHNR and CDR2 FQNEAQ (reference sequence). Notes on the study in general: Elevated frequency relative to controls characterized roughly five TRBV segments in patients, TRBV5-6, TRBV5-1 and TRBV20-1 among them.

The sequence was obtained from a girl aged 5 to 17 with multiple sclerosis. This chain connects TRBV7-9 to TRBJ1-6, with D tentatively TRBD1 (5 bases). Input material: blood. CDR3 DNA: TGTGCCAGCACGAGACCGAACCGGGACGGTCTTAATAATTCACCCCTCCACTTT. Its translation is CASTRPNRDGLNNSPLHF.